This is a list of T cell receptor beta chains from one sample in a study of T cells in Graves' hyperthyroidism and ophthalmopathy. Each CDR3 protein is one row after TCRdb ran MiXCR on the multiplex PCR reads. Altogether under 550,000 distinct CDR3 sequences are present, roughly an eighth being singletons, with the ten largest covering 5.3%. Sequencing was done on a sample of blood. All receptors come from a woman between 18 and 29 years old with Graves' hyperthyroidism. Each CDR3 is given with its conserved first and last residue. D genes are given only for firm matches. Not all rows give a size; the values are once, few, many and, for expanded clones, a class.

V gene: TRBV20-1; clone size: NA; J gene: TRBJ2-1; D gene: NA; CDR3 protein: CSADRVNYNEQFF; CDR3 DNA: TGCAGTGCTGACCGTGTTAACTACAATGAGCAGTTCTTC
V gene: TRBV7-2; clone size: many; J gene: TRBJ2-1; D gene: NA; CDR3 protein: CASRPHPGIEQFF; CDR3 DNA: TGTGCCAGCAGACCCCACCCGGGCATTGAGCAGTTCTTC
V gene: TRBV20-1; clone size: many; J gene: TRBJ2-5; D gene: NA; CDR3 protein: CSARQQETQYF; CDR3 DNA: TGCAGTGCTCGGCAGCAAGAGACCCAGTACTTC
V gene: TRBV20-1; clone size: many; J gene: TRBJ2-3; D gene: NA; CDR3 protein: CSAVKSNVDTQYF; CDR3 DNA: TGCAGTGCCGTTAAATCGAATGTCGATACGCAGTATTTT
V gene: TRBV9; clone size: NA; J gene: TRBJ2-2; D gene: NA; CDR3 protein: CASSVIDTGELFF; CDR3 DNA: TGTGCCAGCAGCGTAATCGACACCGGGGAGCTGTTTTTT
V gene: TRBV6-2/TRBV6-3; clone size: NA; J gene: TRBJ2-2; D gene: TRBD2; CDR3 protein: CASSISSGRGSGELFF; CDR3 DNA: TGTGCCAGCAGCATCTCTAGCGGGAGGGGGTCCGGGGAGCTGTTTTTT
V gene: TRBV9; clone size: NA; J gene: TRBJ1-2; D gene: TRBD1; CDR3 protein: CASSGTGGNYGYTF; CDR3 DNA: TGTGCCAGCAGCGGGACAGGGGGCAACTATGGCTACACCTTC
V gene: TRBV30; clone size: many; J gene: TRBJ1-5; D gene: NA; CDR3 protein: CAWSVRAPNQPQHF; CDR3 DNA: TGTGCCTGGAGTGTCCGGGCCCCCAATCAGCCCCAGCATTTT
V gene: TRBV20-1; clone size: many; J gene: TRBJ2-7; D gene: TRBD2; CDR3 protein: CSASISGTSGRWEQYF; CDR3 DNA: TGCAGTGCTTCCATTTCCGGGACTAGCGGGAGGTGGGAGCAGTACTTC
V gene: TRBV3-1; clone size: NA; J gene: TRBJ2-7; D gene: NA; CDR3 protein: CASSQAPYSSYEQYF; CDR3 DNA: TGTGCCAGCAGCCAGGCCCCCTACAGCTCCTACGAGCAGTACTTC
V gene: TRBV15; clone size: NA; J gene: TRBJ1-4; D gene: NA; CDR3 protein: CATRHEQGANEKLFF; CDR3 DNA: TGTGCCACCAGGCACGAGCAGGGAGCTAATGAAAAACTGTTTTTT
V gene: TRBV2; clone size: NA; J gene: TRBJ1-5; D gene: TRBD1; CDR3 protein: CANSNKGDRDQPQHF; CDR3 DNA: TGTGCCAACAGCAACAAGGGGGACAGGGATCAGCCCCAGCATTTT
V gene: TRBV25-1; clone size: few; J gene: TRBJ1-6; D gene: NA; CDR3 protein: CASSGRMAAPNSPLHF; CDR3 DNA: TGTGCCAGCAGTGGACGGATGGCCGCTCCTAATTCACCCCTCCACTTT
V gene: TRBV19; clone size: many; J gene: TRBJ2-1; D gene: NA; CDR3 protein: CASSKVATATSHNEQFF; CDR3 DNA: TGTGCCAGTAGTAAGGTGGCGACTGCTACCTCCCACAATGAGCAGTTCTTC
V gene: TRBV28; clone size: many; J gene: TRBJ1-5; D gene: NA; CDR3 protein: CASASGGGNQPQHF; CDR3 DNA: TGTGCCAGCGCTTCCGGAGGTGGGAATCAGCCCCAGCATTTT
V gene: TRBV6-2/TRBV6-3; clone size: few; J gene: TRBJ2-1; D gene: NA; CDR3 protein: CASSYSSRGANEQLF; CDR3 DNA: TGTGCCAGCAGTTACTCGTCCAGGGGTGCGAATGAGCAGCTCTTC
V gene: TRBV11-2; clone size: many; J gene: TRBJ2-3; D gene: NA; CDR3 protein: CASSLRVDSTDTQYF; CDR3 DNA: TGTGCCAGCAGCTTAAGGGTCGACTCCACAGATACGCAGTATTTT
V gene: TRBV12-3/TRBV12-4; clone size: many; J gene: TRBJ2-7; D gene: NA; CDR3 protein: CASSLTASGEQYF; CDR3 DNA: TGTGCCAGCAGTCTAACAGCTTCGGGCGAGCAGTACTTC
V gene: TRBV2; clone size: many; J gene: TRBJ2-7; D gene: NA; CDR3 protein: CASSPIYEQYF; CDR3 DNA: TGTGCCAGCAGTCCCATCTACGAGCAGTACTTC
V gene: TRBV10-3; clone size: few; J gene: TRBJ2-2; D gene: TRBD2; CDR3 protein: CAISPDPSGLAGLTGELFF; CDR3 DNA: TGTGCCATCAGCCCCGACCCAAGCGGGCTAGCGGGCCTCACCGGGGAGCTGTTTTTT
V gene: TRBV12-3/TRBV12-4; clone size: many; J gene: TRBJ1-2; D gene: NA; CDR3 protein: CASSPPWGYGYTF; CDR3 DNA: TGTGCCAGCAGTCCCCCGTGGGGCTATGGCTACACCTTC
V gene: TRBV27; clone size: NA; J gene: TRBJ1-3; D gene: NA; CDR3 protein: CASSKQGFSGNTIYF; CDR3 DNA: TGTGCCAGCAGCAAACAGGGCTTCTCTGGAAACACCATATATTTT
V gene: TRBV30; clone size: NA; J gene: TRBJ2-7; D gene: NA; CDR3 protein: CAWSESRGRQYF; CDR3 DNA: TGTGCCTGGAGTGAATCCCGAGGGCGGCAGTACTTC
V gene: TRBV28; clone size: many; J gene: TRBJ2-5; D gene: NA; CDR3 protein: CASSFGGTQETQYF; CDR3 DNA: TGTGCCAGCAGTTTTGGAGGAACCCAAGAGACCCAGTACTTC
V gene: TRBV18; clone size: many; J gene: TRBJ1-4; D gene: TRBD1; CDR3 protein: CASSPDRGQSNEKLFF; CDR3 DNA: TGTGCCAGCTCACCGGACAGGGGGCAGTCTAATGAAAAACTGTTTTTT
V gene: TRBV2; clone size: NA; J gene: TRBJ1-4; D gene: NA; CDR3 protein: CAPTGRRASLAITNEKLFF; CDR3 DNA: TGTGCCCCGACGGGACGCCGGGCCTCCCTCGCGATCACTAATGAAAAACTGTTTTTT
V gene: TRBV7-9; clone size: many; J gene: TRBJ2-7; D gene: NA; CDR3 protein: CASSSVRTAISYEQYF; CDR3 DNA: TGTGCCAGCAGCTCCGTCAGAACAGCGATCTCCTACGAGCAGTACTTC
V gene: TRBV10-3; clone size: few; J gene: TRBJ2-1; D gene: TRBD1; CDR3 protein: CAITTGPSYNEQFF; CDR3 DNA: TGTGCCATCACGACAGGGCCGTCCTACAATGAGCAGTTCTTC
V gene: TRBV9; clone size: many; J gene: TRBJ2-7; D gene: NA; CDR3 protein: CASSVGGSSSYEQYF; CDR3 DNA: TGTGCCAGCAGCGTAGGAGGCAGCAGCTCCTACGAGCAGTACTTC
V gene: TRBV7-9; clone size: many; J gene: TRBJ2-3; D gene: TRBD2; CDR3 protein: CASSLSYGLAGDTDTQYF; CDR3 DNA: TGTGCCAGCAGCTTGAGCTACGGACTAGCGGGAGACACAGATACGCAGTATTTT
V gene: TRBV30; clone size: many; J gene: TRBJ2-4; D gene: NA; CDR3 protein: CAWSSGENIQYF; CDR3 DNA: TGTGCCTGGAGTTCCGGGGAAAACATTCAGTACTTC
V gene: TRBV29-1; clone size: NA; J gene: TRBJ1-1; D gene: NA; CDR3 protein: CSYKPGWNTEAFF; CDR3 DNA: TGCAGCTATAAACCCGGGTGGAACACTGAAGCTTTCTTT
V gene: TRBV15; clone size: few; J gene: TRBJ2-7; D gene: NA; CDR3 protein: CATSRDHSYEQYF; CDR3 DNA: TGTGCCACCAGCAGAGATCATTCCTACGAGCAGTACTTC
V gene: TRBV7-9; clone size: NA; J gene: TRBJ1-2; D gene: NA; CDR3 protein: CASSSGRTANYGYTF; CDR3 DNA: TGTGCCAGCAGCTCCGGACGAACAGCTAACTATGGCTACACCTTC
V gene: TRBV3-1; clone size: many; J gene: TRBJ2-7; D gene: TRBD1; CDR3 protein: CASSQEGTGALYEQYF; CDR3 DNA: TGTGCCAGCAGCCAAGAGGGGACAGGAGCCCTCTACGAGCAGTACTTC
V gene: TRBV11-2; clone size: many; J gene: TRBJ2-1; D gene: NA; CDR3 protein: CASSLENRGDEQFF; CDR3 DNA: TGTGCCAGCAGCTTAGAAAATCGAGGGGATGAGCAGTTCTTC
V gene: TRBV20-1; clone size: many; J gene: TRBJ2-5; D gene: NA; CDR3 protein: CSARDLQTSLETQYF; CDR3 DNA: TGCAGTGCTAGAGATCTGCAGACTTCCCTGGAGACCCAGTACTTC
V gene: TRBV19; clone size: few; J gene: TRBJ1-2; D gene: TRBD1; CDR3 protein: CASSDTPGTGHRYGYTF; CDR3 DNA: TGTGCCAGTAGCGACACCCCCGGGACAGGGCATCGGTATGGCTACACCTTC
V gene: TRBV3-1; clone size: many; J gene: TRBJ1-1; D gene: NA; CDR3 protein: CASSQAAGITEAFF; CDR3 DNA: TGTGCCAGCAGCCAAGCCGCAGGGATTACTGAAGCTTTCTTT
V gene: TRBV19; clone size: NA; J gene: TRBJ2-7; D gene: NA; CDR3 protein: CASSQGLRDEQYF; CDR3 DNA: TGTGCCAGTTCGCAGGGTCTACGGGACGAGCAGTACTTC
V gene: TRBV20-1; clone size: NA; J gene: TRBJ2-1; D gene: TRBD1; CDR3 protein: CSATGGRMSSYNEQFF; CDR3 DNA: TGCAGTGCCACAGGGGGACGGATGAGCTCCTACAATGAGCAGTTCTTC
V gene: TRBV11-2; clone size: many; J gene: TRBJ2-1; D gene: TRBD2; CDR3 protein: CASSLDSGRRNEQFF; CDR3 DNA: TGTGCCAGCAGCTTAGATAGCGGGAGACGTAATGAGCAGTTCTTC
V gene: TRBV7-2; clone size: NA; J gene: TRBJ2-1; D gene: TRBD2; CDR3 protein: CASSLDPTSAQSYNEQFF; CDR3 DNA: TGTGCCAGCAGCTTAGATCCAACTAGCGCTCAGTCCTACAATGAGCAGTTCTTC
V gene: TRBV6-2/TRBV6-3; clone size: many; J gene: TRBJ2-7; D gene: NA; CDR3 protein: CASSPPLVSEQYF; CDR3 DNA: TGTGCCAGCAGCCCTCCCCTCGTAAGCGAGCAGTACTTC
V gene: TRBV9; clone size: NA; J gene: TRBJ2-3; D gene: NA; CDR3 protein: CASSEASSDTQYF; CDR3 DNA: TGTGCCAGCAGCGAAGCCTCTTCAGATACGCAGTATTTT